The T cell receptor (beta chain) described here comes from a study of blood T cell repertoires in COVID-19. About the study: Sources were T cells, B-cell-depleted T cells, or PBMCs; the material itself was cDNA or gDNA.

Cohort allocation depended upon clinical history that participants reported. Original processing methods: Estimation of nucleated cell counts relied on the amplification of reference gene primers. Using immunoSEQ multiplex PCR, the repertoire was profiled, and TCRdb retains in-frame clones only, with some absent. The V and J calls and the clone size are those of that table, but D and trimming were determined from the DNA. Here the sample spans approximately 190,000 clones, 65% to 85% being singletons. The clonotype was recovered from a woman aged 25 to 39 who had been exposed to COVID-19. What was sequenced was PBMCs or T cells enriched from blood (not recorded which).

The CDR3 DNA is TGCGCCAGCAGCCAAGATAAAAATGTTAGAGGCTACACCTTC. It specifies CASSQDKNVRGYTF. The V call is TRBV4-1, the J call TRBJ1-2; D not certain. This CDR3 has 14 residues. CDR1 and CDR2 (germline): MGHRA, YSYEKL. The V end lost 0 bases, the J end lost 8 bases, and 13 bases lay between the germline ends.